Listed here are 22 T cell receptor beta chains from one sample, sequenced in a study of graft-versus-host responses after intestinal transplantation. Data came from immunoSEQ multiplex PCR; TCRdb stores just in-frame clones and leaves some out. The sample yields 5,000 to 6,500 clones, under 40% seen once. The researchers put 200,000 CFSE-labeled responder cells into plates with 200,000 irradiated, violet-dye-labeled stimulator cells. The sequencing used alloreactive CD8+ T cells from a mixed lymphocyte reaction culture, collected before intestinal transplant. The subset here: CFSE-low proliferating T cells sorted from roughly six-day pre-transplant mixed lymphocyte reaction (GvH or HvG direction). Every receptor here comes from a human patient who received an intestinal transplant.

The genes are TRBV5-1 and TRBJ2-7; D not certain. Germline-derived CDR1 and CDR2 are SGHRS and YFSETQ. V shed 0 bases and J shed 3 bases, with 10 bases lying between them. This CDR3 is built from 14 residues. The CDR3 reads CASSLVGGNYEQYF. The CDR3 DNA follows: TGCGCCAGCAGCTTGGTTGGCGGAAACTACGAGCAGTACTTC.

This clone is medium-sized. The chain combines TRBV19 with TRBJ2-1, with 9 bases lining up with TRBD2. Per germline, CDR1 LNHDA and CDR2 SQIVND (reference sequence). J was trimmed by 5 bases and V by 3 bases; bases with no gene match: 5. This CDR3 contains 15 residues. The CDR3 DNA follows: TGTGCCAGTAGTATTTGGGCTAGCGGGAACAATGAGCAGTTCTTC. Protein: CASSIWASGNNEQFF.

The CDR3 coding sequence is TGTGCCAGCAGTTTAATTAGGCTAGCGGGAGACGGGGAGCTGTTTTTT. This codes for CASSLIRLAGDGELFF. V and J are TRBV28 and TRBJ2-2; 10 nucleotides line up with TRBD2. The V gene's germline CDR1 is MDHEN and CDR2 SYDVKM. The CDR3 length is 16 residues. With V trimmed by 2 bases and J by 7 bases, 7 bases remained unmatched.

By proportion, this clone is medium-sized. The genes are TRBV7-6 and TRBJ2-7; tentative D call: TRBD1 (6 bases). Trimming took off 5 bases at V and 3 bases at J, with 11 bases between the two ends. Germline assignment: CDR1 SGHVS and CDR2 FNYEAQ. CDR3 size: 13 residues. CDR3 in DNA: TGTGCCAGCAGCGCAATGGACAGCTACGAGCAGTACTTC. This codes for CASSAMDSYEQYF.

The genes are TRBV11-2 and TRBJ1-1; TRBD1 matches at 7 bases. Germline CDR1 and CDR2: SGHAT and FQNNGV. The CDR3 is 17 residues long. V trimming: 4 bases; J trimming: 0 bases; junction bases outside the gene matches: 11. CDR3 protein: CASSSPGQSPMNTEAFF. The CDR3 DNA is TGTGCCAGCAGCTCCCCGGGACAGTCCCCTATGAACACTGAAGCTTTCTTT.

The rearrangement uses TRBV5-6 and TRBJ1-6; 8 positions agree with TRBD1. Losses at the gene ends were 3 bases for V and 13 bases for J; bases not matched to a gene: 6. Germline V gene lookup returns CDR1 SGHDT and CDR2 YYEEEE. This CDR3 region has 13 residues. In nucleotides, the CDR3 is TGTGCCAGCAGCTACGGACAGGGTTTCCCCCTCCACTTT. Protein: CASSYGQGFPLHF.

This clone is termed medium-sized. The rearrangement uses TRBV30 and TRBJ1-5; TRBD1 aligns across 10 bases. With V trimmed by 6 bases and J by 2 bases, 7 bases remained unmatched. This CDR3 has 15 amino acids. Germline V gene data show CDR1 as GTSNPN and CDR2 as SVGIG (reference sequence). The CDR3 DNA is TGTGCCTGTGGGACAGGGGCCGGCGGCAATCAGCCCCAGCATTTT. It is translated as CACGTGAGGNQPQHF.

V is TRBV7-3 and J is TRBJ2-7, with 10 bases identical to TRBD2. The germline gives CDR1 SGHTA, CDR2 FQGTGA. This CDR3 is 15 amino acids long. Germline trimming cut 6 bases from V and 3 bases from J; bases unmatched to any gene: 8. The CDR3 is CASSEPGLAVYEQYF. The CDR3, as DNA: TGTGCCAGCAGTGAACCTGGACTAGCGGTCTACGAGCAGTACTTC.

This clone was seen a few times. This chain joins TRBV6-5 and TRBJ2-1, with D unresolved. CDR1 and CDR2 from the germline V gene are MNHEY and SVGAGI. CDR3 length equals 15 residues. V gave up 0 bases and J gave up 0 bases, with 6 bases separating them. The CDR3 bases are TGTGCCAGCAGTTACTCCGTCGGCTCCTACAATGAGCAGTTCTTC. It yields the protein CASSYSVGSYNEQFF.

The V call is TRBV18, the J call TRBJ1-5; tentatively, D is TRBD1 (5 bases). CDR3 size: 15 residues. Germline V lookup: CDR1 KGHSH, CDR2 LQKENI. Trimming stripped 5 bases from V and 3 bases from J, with 14 bases between. The CDR3 here is CASSARWGDNQPQHF. CDR3 sequence (DNA): TGTGCCAGCTCAGCGAGATGGGGGGACAATCAGCCCCAGCATTTT.

This clone has more than one count but fewer than ten. The chain joins TRBV7-3 to TRBJ2-7; the match to TRBD2 covers 7 bases. The germline gives CDR1 SGHTA, CDR2 FQGTGA. Unmatched junction bases numbered 14, after V lost 5 bases and J lost 7 bases. The CDR3 runs to 15 residues. CDR3 bases: TGTGCCAGCAGCCCAATGGGCGGCCCCGGGGGGGAGCAGTACTTC. Amino acid sequence: CASSPMGGPGGEQYF. Looking up the rest from reference TRBV7-3 and TRBJ2-7 gives the full variable domain: GAGVSQTPSNKVTEKGKYVELRCDPISGHTALYWYRQSLGQGPEFLIYFQGTGAADDSGLPNDRFFAVRPEGSVSTLKIQRTERGDSAVYLCASSPMGGPGGEQYFGPGTRLTVT.

The genes are TRBV29-1 and TRBJ2-7; 9 bases are shared with TRBD2. The CDR3 contains 14 residues. From germline, CDR1 is SQVTM and CDR2 ANQGSEA. V was clipped by 4 bases and J by 0 bases; unmatched bases: 4. The CDR3 DNA reads as TGCAGCGTTGTTGGCGGGGGGGCCTCCTACGAGCAGTACTTC. Translating it yields CSVVGGGASYEQYF.

This clone is classed as medium-sized (0.01 to 0.1%). The chain couples TRBV7-6 to TRBJ2-3; D is undetermined. This CDR3 has 15 residues. Trimming pared 0 bases from V and 4 bases from J, leaving 11 bases between. Germline V CDR1 and CDR2: SGHVS, FNYEAQ. This CDR3 is CASSLAARPPDTQYF. The CDR3 DNA is TGTGCCAGCAGCTTAGCGGCTAGGCCCCCAGATACGCAGTATTTT.

This clone turned up a few times. V usage is TRBV5-1 and J usage is TRBJ2-1; D is uncertain. Between the trimmed V and J ends, which lost 0 bases and 9 bases, there was a span of 4 bases. The CDR3 is 11 amino acids. Germline CDR1 and CDR2: SGHRS and YFSETQ. Here the CDR3 reads CASSLAGEQFF. The DNA for the CDR3 is TGCGCCAGCAGCTTGGCAGGTGAGCAGTTCTTC.

The chain couples TRBV9 to TRBJ2-3; D is unresolved. Trimming took 0 bases from V and 1 from J, leaving 12 bases between them. Germline CDR1 SGDLS, CDR2 YYNGEE. The length of the CDR3 is 16 residues. The CDR3: CASSVGVREGTDTQYF. For the CDR3, the DNA is TGTGCCAGCAGCGTAGGAGTTAGAGAAGGCACAGATACGCAGTATTTT. The full variable domain, in which reference TRBV9 and TRBJ2-3 provide the parts outside the CDR3, is DSGVTQTPKHLITATGQRVTLRCSPRSGDLSVYWYQQSLDQGLQFLIQYYNGEERAKGNILERFSAQQFPDLHSELNLSSLELGDSALYFCASSVGVREGTDTQYFGPGTRLTVL.

V and J are TRBV27 and TRBJ1-1; the match to TRBD1 covers 10 bases. The V and J ends lost 5 bases and 1 base, in that order; junction bases with no gene match: 4. Germline loops: CDR1 MNHEY, CDR2 SMNVEV (reference sequence). The CDR3 length is 15 residues. The CDR3 region has the DNA TGTGCCAGCAGTCCAGGGACAGGGGCGAACACTGAAGCTTTCTTT. The encoded protein is CASSPGTGANTEAFF.

The chain employs TRBV18 and TRBJ2-1; 15 positions agree with TRBD2. V was clipped by 0 bases and J by 9 bases; unmatched bases: 3. This CDR3 comprises 16 residues. Germline V gene lookup returns CDR1 KGHSH and CDR2 LQKENI. The CDR3 nucleotides read TGTGCCAGCTCACCACCGGGACTAGCGGGAGGCGGTGAGCAGTTCTTC. It codes for CASSPPGLAGGGEQFF.

By sample fraction, this clone is medium-sized. This sequence joins TRBV6-5 and TRBJ2-7; D is ambiguous. This CDR3 is built from 12 residues. Germline V gene data show CDR1 as MNHEY and CDR2 as SVGAGI. Trimming removed 2 bases from V and 6 bases from J, with 8 bases in between. CDR3 protein: CASSYVGGEQYF. The CDR3, as DNA: TGTGCCAGCAGTTACGTTGGCGGCGAGCAGTACTTC.

The gene calls are TRBV9 and TRBJ2-3, with D possibly being TRBD1 (6 bases). Germline loops: CDR1 SGDLS, CDR2 YYNGEE. Trimming took 0 bases from V and 2 from J, leaving 22 bases between them. The CDR3 loop spans 19 amino acids. The DNA for the CDR3 is TGTGCCAGCAGCGTAGCTACGGGGCGACAGGCTCACCCCACAGATACGCAGTATTTT. It is translated as CASSVATGRQAHPTDTQYF.

This clone showed up just a few times. This sequence joins TRBV7-9 and TRBJ2-4; 8 nucleotides agree with TRBD1. This CDR3 is 15 amino acids long. V trimming: 4 bases; J trimming: 3 bases; junction bases outside the gene matches: 5. The germline gives CDR1 SEHNR, CDR2 FQNEAQ (reference sequence). The CDR3 DNA reads TGTGCCAGCAGCTACCCTACAGGGGGCAAAAACATTCAGTACTTC. Translated, it gives CASSYPTGGKNIQYF.

The rearrangement links TRBV7-6 to TRBJ2-7; D remains ambiguous. The CDR3 loop spans 14 amino acids. V shed 1 base and J shed 6 bases, with 13 bases lying between them. The germline V gene encodes CDR1 SGHVS and CDR2 FNYEAQ. The CDR3 DNA reads TGTGCCAGCAGCTTAGACCTGCCTTTCGGCGAGCAGTACTTC. This codes for CASSLDLPFGEQYF.

The chain has TRBV11-2 and TRBJ2-7; 10 nucleotides agree with TRBD2. J lost 3 bases, V lost 2 bases, and 4 bases had no gene match. Germline-derived CDR1 and CDR2 are SGHAT and FQNNGV. The CDR3 sequence is 15 residues long. The CDR3: CASSLSSGSVYEQYF. The CDR3, as DNA: TGTGCCAGCAGCTTATCTAGCGGGAGTGTCTACGAGCAGTACTTC.